The 27 T cell receptor beta chains presented below share a single source sample, sequenced in a study of blood T cell repertoires in COVID-19. Generated by immunoSEQ multiplex PCR, the TCRdb table keeps only in-frame clones and is missing some. Of some 120,000 clones detected, 75% to 85% appear once; the ten largest clones hold 10%. The sequenced material came from peripheral blood. All receptors come from a human donor in a cohort sampled during active COVID-19.

This clone was counted only a few times. V is TRBV30 and J is TRBJ2-5; TRBD2 matches at 7 bases. Germline lookup yields CDR1 GTSNPN and CDR2 SVGIG (reference sequence). J was trimmed by 2 bases and V by 0 bases; bases with no gene match: 6. CDR3 length: 15 amino acids. The CDR3 region has the DNA TGTGCCTGGAGTGTACTATGGGACTATCAAGAGACCCAGTACTTC. Translation: CAWSVLWDYQETQYF.

The V gene is TRBV7-3, the J gene TRBJ1-1; the match to TRBD1 covers 7 bases. This CDR3 region has 13 residues. The J segment lost 4 bases and the V segment lost 5 bases, leaving 4 bases of the junction unmatched. CDR1 and CDR2 from the germline V gene are SGHTA and FQGTGA. The CDR3 sequence is CASSLTGITEAFF. CDR3 DNA sequence: TGTGCCAGCAGCCTGACAGGGATCACTGAAGCTTTCTTT.

In this sample, this clone turned up a few times. The J gene is TRBJ2-7, the V gene TRBV7-6, with 10 bases identical to TRBD1. CDR3 size: 17 residues. Germline loops: CDR1 SGHVS, CDR2 FNYEAQ. The J segment lost 3 bases and the V segment lost 6 bases, leaving 14 bases of the junction unmatched. CDR3 nucleotide sequence: TGTGCCAGCAGTGCCGGGACAGGGGCCGTCAGGCACTACGAGCAGTACTTC. This encodes CASSAGTGAVRHYEQYF.

DNA of the CDR3: TGTGCCAGCAGCTTGCGGGGGGCCTACAATGAGCAGTTCTTC. Translating gives CASSLRGAYNEQFF. The rearrangement uses TRBV5-4 and TRBJ2-1; 7 nucleotides line up with TRBD2. Trimming at V came to 1 base and at J to 2 bases, leaving 0 bases not matched to a gene. There are 14 residues in the CDR3. Germline V CDR1 and CDR2: SGHNT, YYREEE (reference sequence).

This chain's CDR3 is CASSRPGTGGFGANVLTF. In nucleotides, the CDR3 is TGTGCCAGCAGCCGCCCCGGGACAGGGGGCTTTGGGGCCAACGTCCTGACTTTC. The V and J genes are TRBV11-2 and TRBJ2-6; 12 bases are a match to TRBD1. Germline CDR1 is SGHAT and CDR2 is FQNNGV. This CDR3 is 18 amino acids long. The J segment lost 3 bases and the V segment lost 5 bases, leaving 8 bases of the junction unmatched. The full variable domain, with the rest looked up from reference TRBV11-2 and TRBJ2-6, is EAGVAQSPRYKIIEKRQSVAFWCNPISGHATLYWYQQILGQGPKLLIQFQNNGVVDDSQLPKDRFSAERLKGVDSTLKIQPAKLEDSAVYLCASSRPGTGGFGANVLTFGAGSRLTVL.

J is TRBJ1-2 and V is TRBV3-1 (or the pseudogene TRBV3-2); D remains ambiguous. CDR1 is LGHDT and CDR2 is YNNKEL in the germline V gene (reference sequence). The length of the CDR3 is 15 residues. V gave up 0 bases and J gave up 8 bases, with 16 bases separating them. CDR3 residues: CASSQEGASGFGYTF. The CDR3 DNA reads as TGTGCCAGCAGCCAAGAAGGCGCCAGCGGGTTCGGCTACACCTTC.

The V gene is TRBV5-6, the J gene TRBJ2-7; D uncertain. This CDR3 comprises 11 residues. V was shortened by 4 bases and J by 1 base, with 3 bases between the two germline ends. Germline V gene data show CDR1 as SGHDT and CDR2 as YYEEEE. The CDR3 DNA follows: TGTGCCAGCAGCCGGTCCTACGAGCAGTACTTC. Protein product: CASSRSYEQYF.

J is TRBJ2-6 and V is TRBV7-9; tentatively, D is TRBD1 (6 bases). Trimming stripped 4 bases from V and 0 bases from J, with 13 bases between. The germline V gene encodes CDR1 SEHNR and CDR2 FQNEAQ (reference sequence). The CDR3 consists of 17 residues. CDR3 coding DNA: TGTGCCAGCAGCTCAGGACAGTCCGACTCTGGGGCCAACGTCCTGACTTTC. Encoded protein: CASSSGQSDSGANVLTF.

The chain links TRBV28 to TRBJ2-7; 8 bases fit TRBD2. The CDR3 sequence is 13 residues long. Per germline, CDR1 MDHEN and CDR2 SYDVKM. J gave up 6 bases and V 3 bases, and 4 bases lay outside the gene matches. The CDR3 loop reads CASSFGLAGEQYF. CDR3 in DNA: TGTGCCAGCAGTTTCGGACTAGCCGGCGAGCAGTACTTC. Full variable domain (rest looked up from reference TRBV28 and TRBJ2-7): DVKVTQSSRYLVKRTGEKVFLECVQDMDHENMFWYRQDPGLGLRLIYFSYDVKMKEKGDIPEGYSVSREKKERFSLILESASTNQTSMYLCASSFGLAGEQYFGPGTRLTVT.

Only one count was recorded for this clone. The rearrangement links TRBV9 to TRBJ2-2, with no clear D. Trimming cost V 1 base and J 4 bases, with 5 bases left between them. Germline loops: CDR1 SGDLS, CDR2 YYNGEE. The CDR3 loop spans 13 amino acids. The CDR3 is CASSVRVTGELFF. For the CDR3, the DNA is TGTGCCAGCAGCGTACGGGTCACCGGGGAGCTGTTTTTT.

The rearrangement uses TRBV12-5 and TRBJ2-7; 7 bases align to TRBD2. Germline values: CDR1 LGHNT, CDR2 FRNRAP. The V gene end was trimmed by 5 bases and the J gene end by 3 bases; junction bases not matched to a gene: 4. The CDR3 runs to 13 residues. In DNA, the CDR3 is TGTGCTAGTGGTAACGGGGGGAACTACGAGCAGTACTTC. It is translated as CASGNGGNYEQYF.

The V call is TRBV4-3, the J call TRBJ2-1; 13 nucleotides line up with TRBD2. V shed 4 bases, J shed 10 bases, and the junction held 10 bases outside the gene matches. CDR3 size: 16 residues. Germline V lookup: CDR1 LGHNA, CDR2 YSLEER. CDR3 sequence (DNA): TGCGCCAGCAGCCGGAAGACTAGCGGGGGGCCCAGAGAGCAGTTCTTC. This encodes CASSRKTSGGPREQFF.

This clone was counted between two and nine times. The chain is built from TRBV27 and TRBJ2-7; TRBD1 aligns across 7 bases. The CDR3 is made up of 14 amino acids. V lost 5 bases, J lost 11 bases, and 15 bases stayed unmatched. From germline, CDR1 is MNHEY and CDR2 SMNVEV (reference sequence). The chain's CDR3 is CASSPSRQGPTKYF. CDR3 nucleotide sequence: TGTGCCAGCAGTCCGTCTCGACAGGGACCTACAAAGTACTTC.

CDR3 in amino acids: CASSSDRVMEKLFF. CDR3 sequence (DNA): TGCGCCAGCAGTTCAGACAGGGTAATGGAAAAACTGTTTTTT. The chain links TRBV5-1 to TRBJ1-4; TRBD1 agrees at 7 bases. In germline, CDR1 is SGHRS, CDR2 YFSETQ. The length of the CDR3 is 14 residues. With V trimmed by 5 bases and J by 8 bases, 9 bases remained unmatched. The complete variable domain, with remaining parts taken from reference TRBV5-1 and TRBJ1-4, reads KAGVTQTPRYLIKTRGQQVTLSCSPISGHRSVSWYQQTPGQGLQFLFEYFSETQRNKGNFPGRFSGRQFSNSRSEMNVSTLELGDSALYLCASSSDRVMEKLFFGSGTQLSVL.

The rearrangement joins TRBV7-2 to TRBJ1-1; TRBD1 matches 7 bases. Trimming at V came to 5 bases and at J to 4 bases, leaving 4 bases not matched to a gene. CDR3 size: 13 residues. CDR1 and CDR2 from the germline V gene are SGHTA and FQGNSA. The CDR3, as DNA: TGTGCCAGCAGCCTCCAGGGGGGCACTGAAGCTTTCTTT. Protein sequence: CASSLQGGTEAFF.

Here the CDR3 DNA reads TGTGCCAGCAGACCCGGACAGGGGCGACACGAGCAGTACTTC. This translates into CASRPGQGRHEQYF. The chain combines TRBV11-3 with TRBJ2-7, with TRBD1 matching over 9 bases. Trimming at V came to 6 bases and at J to 5 bases, leaving 8 bases not matched to a gene. The CDR3 length is 14 residues. Germline lookup yields CDR1 SGHNT and CDR2 YENEEA.

The genes are TRBV15 and TRBJ1-6; D not certain. V lost 0 bases and J 2 bases, leaving 8 bases between the germline ends. This CDR3 has 16 amino acids. From germline, CDR1 is LNHNV and CDR2 YYDKDF (reference sequence). CDR3 nucleotide sequence: TGTGCCACCAGCAGAGATCTGGCGGCCTATAATTCACCCCTCCACTTT. This sequence encodes CATSRDLAAYNSPLHF. Variable domain in full (rest from reference TRBV15 and TRBJ1-6): DAMVIQNPRYQVTQFGKPVTLSCSQTLNHNVMYWYQQKSSQAPKLLFHYYDKDFNNEADTPDNFQSRRPNTSFCFLDIRSPGLGDTAMYLCATSRDLAAYNSPLHFGNGTRLTVT.

This rearrangement joins TRBV6-5 to TRBJ1-1, with no clear D. The V gene lost 6 bases and the J gene lost 3 bases, with 11 bases spanning the gap. Germline V gene sequence: CDR1 MNHEY, CDR2 SVGAGI. The CDR3 extends over 13 amino acids. In DNA form, the CDR3 reads TGTGCCAGCAGCGCCAGGAGGGACACTGAAGCTTTCTTT. Amino acids: CASSARRDTEAFF.

The chain carries TRBV28 and TRBJ2-3; 13 nucleotides line up with TRBD2. The CDR3 has 18 amino acids. V lost 2 bases, J lost 5 bases, and 10 bases stayed unmatched. Per the germline V gene, CDR1 is MDHEN and CDR2 is SYDVKM. The CDR3 DNA is TGTGCCAGCAGTTTACAAACCTTCGGACTAGCGGGAGTAGATACGCAGTATTTT. It encodes CASSLQTFGLAGVDTQYF.

This chain links TRBV28 with TRBJ1-5, with D unresolved. V gave up 4 bases and J gave up 4 bases, with 20 bases separating them. The CDR3 sequence is 17 residues long. CDR1 and CDR2 from the germline V gene are MDHEN and SYDVKM. The CDR3 sequence is CASSYISPIRSNQPQHF. The CDR3 nucleotides are TGTGCCAGCAGTTATATTTCCCCGATCCGGTCAAATCAGCCCCAGCATTTT.

The chain employs TRBV30 and TRBJ2-3; 8 bases map to TRBD2. Germline V gene lookup returns CDR1 GTSNPN and CDR2 SVGIG (reference sequence). The CDR3 is 15 residues long. V lost 3 bases and J lost 2; bases outside the gene matches: 7. The CDR3 region is CAWRKTSGITDTQYF. Here the CDR3 DNA reads TGTGCCTGGAGGAAAACTAGCGGAATCACAGATACGCAGTATTTT.

The genes are TRBV6-6 and TRBJ1-2; 11 bases match TRBD1. The germline V gene has CDR1 MNHNY and CDR2 SVGAGI (reference sequence). V was pared by 2 bases and J by 2 bases, with 4 bases of the junction left unmatched. The CDR3 runs 16 residues. Here the CDR3 DNA reads TGTGCCAGCAGTTACGGGGGGGACAGGGGGAACTATGGCTACACCTTC. It specifies CASSYGGDRGNYGYTF.

This clone was seen once. The chain links TRBV10-3 to TRBJ1-1; D remains unclear. The ends were cut back, 2 bases at V and 1 base at J, with 8 bases in the middle. This CDR3 is built from 14 residues. From germline, CDR1 is ENHRY and CDR2 SYGVKD. As DNA, the CDR3 is TGTGCCATCAGTGAGCGGGTATCGAACACTGAAGCTTTCTTT. It encodes CAISERVSNTEAFF.

The chain combines TRBV9 with TRBJ1-3; 7 bases are shared with TRBD1. The CDR3 is 14 residues long. Germline lookup yields CDR1 SGDLS and CDR2 YYNGEE. The J segment lost 2 bases and the V segment lost 2 bases, leaving 1 base of the junction unmatched. The CDR3 DNA follows: TGTGCCAGCAGCGTGGGGACAGCTGGAAACACCATATATTTT. Amino acid sequence: CASSVGTAGNTIYF.

The CDR3 here is CASSQYSVAQPQHF. CDR3 sequence (DNA): TGTGCCAGCAGTCAGTACTCGGTAGCTCAGCCCCAGCATTTT. The chain is built from TRBV27 and TRBJ1-5, with D uncertain. Looked up from germline, CDR1 is MNHEY and CDR2 is SMNVEV (reference sequence). The CDR3 runs 14 residues. The ends were cut back, 5 bases at V and 6 bases at J, with 14 bases in the middle.

The chain recombines TRBV6-2 or TRBV6-3 with TRBJ1-2; TRBD1 matches 8 bases. The CDR3 has 15 residues. V lost 5 bases, J lost 5 bases, and 10 bases stayed unmatched. The germline gives CDR1 MNHEY, CDR2 SVGEGT. In nucleotides, the CDR3 is TGTGCCAGCAGTCACCCGACAGGGGTGAAGTATGGCTACACCTTC. Protein product: CASSHPTGVKYGYTF.

J is TRBJ1-2 and V is TRBV19; D possibly corresponds to TRBD1 (6 bases). The length of the CDR3 is 13 residues. Germline V gene data show CDR1 as LNHDA and CDR2 as SQIVND (reference sequence). Trimming pared 4 bases from V and 4 bases from J, leaving 10 bases between. CDR3 bases: TGTGCCAGTAGTACTGGCAGGGGCTATGGCTACACCTTC. This codes for CASSTGRGYGYTF.